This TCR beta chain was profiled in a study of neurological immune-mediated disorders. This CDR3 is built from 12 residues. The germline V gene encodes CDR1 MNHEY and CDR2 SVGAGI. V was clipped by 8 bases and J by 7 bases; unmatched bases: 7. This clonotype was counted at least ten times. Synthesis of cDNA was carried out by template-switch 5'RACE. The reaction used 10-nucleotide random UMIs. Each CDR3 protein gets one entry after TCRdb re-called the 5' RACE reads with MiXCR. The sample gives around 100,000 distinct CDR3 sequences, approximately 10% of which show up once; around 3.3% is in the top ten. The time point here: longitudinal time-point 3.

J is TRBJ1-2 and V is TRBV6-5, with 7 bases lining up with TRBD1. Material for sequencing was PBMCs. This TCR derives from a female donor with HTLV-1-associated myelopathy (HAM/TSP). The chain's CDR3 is CASGDRVGGYTF. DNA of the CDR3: TGTGCCAGCGGCGACAGGGTCGGTGGCTACACCTTC.